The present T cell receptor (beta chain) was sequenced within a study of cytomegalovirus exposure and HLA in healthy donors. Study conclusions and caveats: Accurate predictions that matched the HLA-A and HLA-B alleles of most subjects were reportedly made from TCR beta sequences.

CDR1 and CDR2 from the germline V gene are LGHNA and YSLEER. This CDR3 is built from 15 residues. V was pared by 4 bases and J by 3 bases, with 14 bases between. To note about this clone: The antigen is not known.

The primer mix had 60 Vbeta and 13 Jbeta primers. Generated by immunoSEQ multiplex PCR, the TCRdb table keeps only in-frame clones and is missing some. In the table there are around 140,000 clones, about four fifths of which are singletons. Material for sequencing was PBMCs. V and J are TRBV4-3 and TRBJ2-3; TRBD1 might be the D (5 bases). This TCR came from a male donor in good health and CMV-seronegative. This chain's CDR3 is CASSPIGAVTDTQYF. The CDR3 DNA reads TGCGCCAGCAGCCCCATTGGGGCTGTAACAGATACGCAGTATTTT.